This TCR beta chain was documented in a study of technical replicates of blood from four donors. Data came from immunoSEQ multiplex PCR; TCRdb stores just in-frame clones and leaves some out. This table has some 85,000 clones, 94% appearing once. The CDR3 spans 13 residues. The germline V gene encodes CDR1 LGHNA and CDR2 YNFKEQ. V was trimmed by 6 bases and J by 3 bases, leaving 9 bases between them. Sequencing was done on a sample of T cells isolated from PBMCs. This TCR was recovered from a human donor in good health. The chain has TRBV4-2 and TRBJ1-3; D is uncertain. CDR3 bases: TGTGCCAGCAGGTCCCGGGGTGGAAACACCATATATTTT. Translation gives CASRSRGGNTIYF.